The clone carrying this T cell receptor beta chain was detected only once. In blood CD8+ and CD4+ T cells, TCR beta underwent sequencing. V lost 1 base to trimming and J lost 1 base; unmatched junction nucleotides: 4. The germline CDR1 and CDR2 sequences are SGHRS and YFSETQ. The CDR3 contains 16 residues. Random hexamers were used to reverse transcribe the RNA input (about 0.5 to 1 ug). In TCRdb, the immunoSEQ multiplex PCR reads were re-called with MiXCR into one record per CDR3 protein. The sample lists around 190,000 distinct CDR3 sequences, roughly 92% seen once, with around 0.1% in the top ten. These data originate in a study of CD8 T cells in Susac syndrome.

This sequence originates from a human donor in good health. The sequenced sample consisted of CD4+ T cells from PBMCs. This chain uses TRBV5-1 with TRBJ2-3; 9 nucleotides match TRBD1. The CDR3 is CASSLWGDRGTDTQYF. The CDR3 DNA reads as TGCGCCAGCAGCTTGTGGGGGGACAGGGGCACAGATACGCAGTATTTT.